The 32 T cell receptor beta chains below were found in one sample sequenced in a study of OX40 agonist ivuxolimab in advanced cancers. Assay: immunoSEQ multiplex PCR; the TCRdb copy retains only in-frame clones and omits some. The data contain about 93,000 clones, roughly nine tenths of them singletons. This sample comprised CD4+ or CD8+ T cells sorted from blood, obtained in a trial of the OX40 agonist ivuxolimab. These TCRs come from an adult with an advanced solid tumor such as melanoma, head and neck, liver or kidney cancer.

The chain is built from TRBV5-1 and TRBJ2-7; 7 bases map to TRBD1. Germline trimming cut 4 bases from V and 5 bases from J; bases unmatched to any gene: 15. The V gene's germline CDR1 is SGHRS and CDR2 YFSETQ. CDR3 size: 16 residues. CDR3 amino acids: CASSPMLTGSGDEQYF. The CDR3 region has the DNA TGCGCCAGCAGCCCTATGCTGACAGGGAGCGGCGACGAGCAGTACTTC. Drawing the rest from reference TRBV5-1 and TRBJ2-7, the complete variable domain is KAGVTQTPRYLIKTRGQQVTLSCSPISGHRSVSWYQQTPGQGLQFLFEYFSETQRNKGNFPGRFSGRQFSNSRSEMNVSTLELGDSALYLCASSPMLTGSGDEQYFGPGTRLTVT.

This clone was observed a single time. The chain is built from TRBV6-5 and TRBJ1-1; the D is unclear. CDR3 length: 14 residues. Germline V gene sequence: CDR1 MNHEY, CDR2 SVGAGI. The germline V and J ends were trimmed by 0 bases and 4 bases, with 9 bases remaining between them. CDR3 bases: TGTGCCAGCAGTTACTCGCGGGCAAGCACTGAAGCTTTCTTT. It encodes CASSYSRASTEAFF.

J is TRBJ2-3 and V is TRBV5-1; TRBD2 is a possible D gene (6 bases). This CDR3 has 16 amino acids. The V end lost 0 bases, the J end lost 1 base, and 12 bases lay between the germline ends. The germline gives CDR1 SGHRS, CDR2 YFSETQ. DNA of the CDR3: TGCGCCAGCAGCTTGGTGGGGGGAGCGGGCACAGATACGCAGTATTTT. It specifies CASSLVGGAGTDTQYF.

The CDR3 DNA reads TGCGCCAGCAGCTTAATACCCACTAGCGGGATTCCGACAGATACGCAGTATTTT. This codes for CASSLIPTSGIPTDTQYF. V usage is TRBV5-1 and J usage is TRBJ2-3, with 10 bases identical to TRBD2. The length of the CDR3 is 18 residues. V lost 2 bases and J lost 3; bases outside the gene matches: 12. Germline CDR1 reads SGHRS; CDR2 reads YFSETQ.

The chain joins TRBV28 to TRBJ2-1, with 7 nucleotides matching TRBD2. The CDR3 runs to 17 residues. Germline assignment: CDR1 MDHEN and CDR2 SYDVKM. V trimming: 8 bases; J trimming: 3 bases; junction bases outside the gene matches: 16. In DNA form, the CDR3 reads TGTGCCAGCCCCCCTCTAACGGCGGGAGTCGTCTACAATGAGCAGTTCTTC. Encoded protein: CASPPLTAGVVYNEQFF.

The CDR3, as DNA: TGCGCCAGCGGAACGATGTCTGACATAGCCGGCTACACCTTC. Translating it yields CASGTMSDIAGYTF. The chain couples TRBV5-1 to TRBJ1-2; D not certain. CDR1 and CDR2 (germline): SGHRS, YFSETQ. This CDR3 is 14 amino acids long. V lost 7 bases to trimming and J lost 8 bases, with 21 bases between them. Complete variable domain (other parts from reference TRBV5-1 and TRBJ1-2): KAGVTQTPRYLIKTRGQQVTLSCSPISGHRSVSWYQQTPGQGLQFLFEYFSETQRNKGNFPGRFSGRQFSNSRSEMNVSTLELGDSALYLCASGTMSDIAGYTFGSGTRLTVV.

The CDR3 DNA follows: TGTGCCAGCAGCTGGGGAACGGTCTACGAGCAGTACTTC. Translated, it gives CASSWGTVYEQYF. This chain connects TRBV7-2 to TRBJ2-5, with D unresolved. The end of the DNA aligns better with TRBJ2-7, so the J call may be wrong. CDR1 is SGHTA and CDR2 is FQGNSA in the germline V gene. This CDR3 spans 13 amino acids.

This clone occurred a few times. The V call is TRBV4-1, the J call TRBJ1-4; the D gene is possibly TRBD1 (6 bases). The germline V gene has CDR1 MGHRA and CDR2 YSYEKL. This CDR3 is built from 14 residues. Trimming removed 6 bases at V and 3 bases at J, with 11 bases between. CDR3 sequence: CASRPTGPNEKLFF. In DNA form, the CDR3 reads TGCGCCAGCAGACCGACAGGACCTAATGAAAAACTGTTTTTT.

This clone was detected only once. Mismatch with germline at one junction end may stem from a read error. The V call is TRBV7-7, the J call TRBJ2-7; tentatively, D is TRBD2 (7 bases). Germline CDR1 and CDR2: SSHAT and FNYEAQ (reference sequence). CDR3 size: 16 residues. CDR3 protein: CASSTGPGRGGHEQYF. CDR3 DNA: TGTGCTAGCAGCACCGGCCCTGGAAGGGGGGGTCACGAGCAGTACTTC.

This chain joins TRBV19 and TRBJ2-5; 10 bases match TRBD2. The J segment lost 4 bases and the V segment lost 3 bases, leaving 5 bases of the junction unmatched. The germline V gene has CDR1 LNHDA and CDR2 SQIVND (reference sequence). This CDR3 is built from 15 residues. CDR3 DNA: TGTGCCAGTAGTATCGGGACTAGCGCCACAGAGACCCAGTACTTC. Amino acid sequence: CASSIGTSATETQYF.

V usage is TRBV2 and J usage is TRBJ2-4; 11 bases fit TRBD2. This CDR3 is 19 amino acids long. The germline V gene has CDR1 SNHLY and CDR2 FYNNEI. Trimming removed 4 bases from V and 0 bases from J; junction bases left unmatched: 11. As DNA, the CDR3 is TGTGCCAGCAGTGGTCGCGGGACTAGCGGATTCCTAGCCAAAAACATTCAGTACTTC. Encoded protein: CASSGRGTSGFLAKNIQYF. The full variable domain, completed using reference TRBV2 and TRBJ2-4, is EPEVTQTPSHQVTQMGQEVILRCVPISNHLYFYWYRQILGQKVEFLVSFYNNEISEKSEIFDDQFSVERPDGSNFTLKIRSTKLEDSAMYFCASSGRGTSGFLAKNIQYFGAGTRLSVL.

The rearrangement joins TRBV11-2 to TRBJ2-6; D uncertain. CDR1 SGHAT and CDR2 FQNNGV come from the germline V gene. The V and J ends lost 4 bases and 9 bases respectively, with 10 bases between them. The CDR3 has 13 amino acids. CDR3 residues: CASSWALNNVLTF. CDR3 bases: TGTGCCAGCAGCTGGGCCCTAAACAACGTCCTGACTTTC.

This clone was counted once. The gene calls are TRBV7-2 and TRBJ2-5; 9 bases map to TRBD2. In germline, CDR1 is SGHTA, CDR2 FQGNSA. This CDR3 has 15 amino acids. After removal of 3 bases from V and 3 bases from J, the junction contained 5 bases not matched to a gene. The CDR3 coding sequence is TGTGCCAGCAGCTTCTCGCTAGCGGGAAAAGAGACCCAGTACTTC. Its translation is CASSFSLAGKETQYF.

The CDR3 region is CASSLGLAANVLTF. CDR3 DNA sequence: TGCGCCAGCAGCTTGGGGTTGGCGGCCAACGTCCTGACTTTC. This chain links TRBV5-1 with TRBJ2-6; no clear D. The germline V and J ends were trimmed by 0 bases and 6 bases, with 7 bases remaining between them. Germline CDR1 SGHRS, CDR2 YFSETQ. The CDR3 length is 14 residues. The entire variable domain, with the rest obtained from reference TRBV5-1 and TRBJ2-6, is as follows: KAGVTQTPRYLIKTRGQQVTLSCSPISGHRSVSWYQQTPGQGLQFLFEYFSETQRNKGNFPGRFSGRQFSNSRSEMNVSTLELGDSALYLCASSLGLAANVLTFGAGSRLTVL.

In the case of this clone: The germline gene is not matched at one end of the junction; a read error may be the cause. V and J are TRBV2 and TRBJ2-7, with 7 bases identical to TRBD1. The CDR3 is 11 residues long. From germline, CDR1 is SNHLY and CDR2 FYNNEI. The CDR3: CASCEGAEQYF. The CDR3 region has the DNA TGTGCCAGCTGTGAGGGGGCCGAGCAGTACTTC.

This clone was seen just once. The chain recombines TRBV6-1 with TRBJ2-7; 7 bases line up with TRBD1. Germline V CDR1 and CDR2: MNHNS, SASEGT. Trimming at V came to 4 bases and at J to 0 bases, leaving 9 bases not matched to a gene. The CDR3 has 16 residues. The CDR3 protein is CASSGVKGTDSYEQYF. CDR3 bases: TGTGCCAGCAGTGGGGTTAAAGGGACAGACTCCTACGAGCAGTACTTC.

The chain joins TRBV2 to TRBJ2-2; possible D gene TRBD1, 6 bases. The CDR3 is 15 residues long. With 6 bases removed from V and 5 bases from J, the gap between germline ends came to 16 bases. Looked up from germline, CDR1 is SNHLY and CDR2 is FYNNEI. The CDR3 spells CASRSITGRTGELFF. CDR3 nucleotides: TGTGCCAGCAGATCGATAACAGGGAGAACCGGGGAGCTGTTTTTT.

The chain employs TRBV29-1 and TRBJ1-1; no clear D gene. Germline V gives CDR1 SQVTM, CDR2 ANQGSEA. V was pared by 6 bases and J by 5 bases, with 10 bases between. The CDR3 totals 11 residues. CDR3 amino acids: CSVVRVTEAFF. The CDR3 coding sequence is TGCAGCGTCGTGCGGGTGACTGAAGCTTTCTTT.

The V call is TRBV5-4, the J call TRBJ2-1; TRBD2 aligns across 9 bases. This CDR3 is built from 16 residues. Germline CDR1 is SGHNT and CDR2 is YYREEE (reference sequence). J gave up 4 bases and V 2 bases, and 7 bases lay outside the gene matches. The chain's CDR3 is CASSLTGTSRYNEQFF. In DNA, the CDR3 is TGTGCCAGCAGCTTAACCGGGACTAGCAGATACAATGAGCAGTTCTTC.

CDR3 in DNA: TGTGCCAGCAGCCCTCAACTAGCCTCCTACGAGCAGTACTTC. Translation gives CASSPQLASYEQYF. The chain has TRBV7-9 and TRBJ2-7; maybe TRBD2 (6 bases). V lost 5 bases and J 0 bases, leaving 11 bases between the germline ends. Per the germline V gene, CDR1 is SEHNR and CDR2 is FQNEAQ (reference sequence). The length of the CDR3 is 14 residues.

The CDR3, as DNA: TGTGCCAGCAGTGCCCCCCCCTCCTACGAGCAGTACTTC. Translated, it gives CASSAPPSYEQYF. The J gene is TRBJ2-7, the V gene TRBV28; no reliable D call. Trimming removed 5 bases from V and 0 bases from J, with 8 bases in between. Germline CDR1 reads MDHEN; CDR2 reads SYDVKM. The length of the CDR3 is 13 residues.

The J gene is TRBJ1-1, the V gene TRBV9; no firm D call. This CDR3 is built from 15 residues. Germline CDR1 and CDR2: SGDLS and YYNGEE. V was shortened by 1 base and J by 3 bases, with 13 bases between the two germline ends. The CDR3 loop reads CASSVSLGCYTEAFF. In nucleotides, the CDR3 is TGTGCCAGCAGCGTATCGCTCGGGTGTTACACTGAAGCTTTCTTT.

The V call is TRBV7-9, the J call TRBJ1-1; D might be TRBD1 (5 bases). The CDR3 is 14 residues long. Germline V gene lookup returns CDR1 SEHNR and CDR2 FQNEAQ (reference sequence). With 5 bases removed from V and 0 bases from J, the gap between germline ends came to 10 bases. This CDR3 is CASSPGGMNTEAFF. CDR3 DNA: TGTGCCAGCAGCCCGGGGGGGATGAACACTGAAGCTTTCTTT.

The CDR3 bases are TGTGCCAGTAGCGGGGTCAGGGGGGATGAGCAGTTCTTC. Translated, it gives CASSGVRGDEQFF. The genes are TRBV19 and TRBJ2-1; weak D call: TRBD1 (7 bases). V was trimmed by 6 bases and J by 8 bases, leaving 14 bases between them. Germline V gene lookup returns CDR1 LNHDA and CDR2 SQIVND (reference sequence). This CDR3 region has 13 residues.

This chain joins TRBV7-8 and TRBJ2-1; 8 bases fit TRBD2. The V and J ends lost 7 bases and 0 bases, in that order; junction bases with no gene match: 8. This CDR3 is 16 amino acids long. Germline assignment: CDR1 SGHVS and CDR2 FQNEAQ. CDR3 sequence (DNA): TGTGCCAGCACCCAAGGTAGCGGGGTCTCCTACAATGAGCAGTTCTTC. This codes for CASTQGSGVSYNEQFF.

The chain has TRBV7-9 and TRBJ2-5, with D possibly being TRBD2 (5 bases). This CDR3 is built from 14 residues. Trimming removed 5 bases at V and 3 bases at J, with 13 bases between. CDR1 and CDR2 from the germline V gene are SEHNR and FQNEAQ (reference sequence). Here the CDR3 DNA reads TGTGCCAGCAGCCCCTCGAGACTAAAAGAGACCCAGTACTTC. It codes for CASSPSRLKETQYF.

The chain has TRBV7-2 and TRBJ2-3; the D gene is possibly TRBD1 (5 bases). This CDR3 is 14 amino acids long. The germline V gene encodes CDR1 SGHTA and CDR2 FQGNSA. V was shortened by 5 bases and J by 6 bases, with 15 bases between the two germline ends. The DNA of the CDR3 is TGTGCCAGCAGCGGTCAGGGTATGATCGATACGCAGTATTTT. Translated: CASSGQGMIDTQYF. Using reference TRBV7-2 and TRBJ2-3 for the parts outside the CDR3, the full variable domain is GAGVSQSPSNKVTEKGKDVELRCDPISGHTALYWYRQSLGQGLEFLIYFQGNSAPDKSGLPSDRFSAERTGGSVSTLTIQRTQQEDSAVYLCASSGQGMIDTQYFGPGTRLTVL.

This rearrangement joins TRBV6-1 to TRBJ2-7, with D perhaps matching TRBD1 (6 bases). CDR3 size: 16 residues. V lost 0 bases and J 3 bases, leaving 15 bases between the germline ends. The germline V gene encodes CDR1 MNHNS and CDR2 SASEGT. CDR3 sequence (DNA): TGTGCCAGCAGTGAAGCGATGGGGCAGGGGATCTACGAGCAGTACTTC. It specifies CASSEAMGQGIYEQYF.

About this clone: Other DNA sequences in the same sample also yield this CDR3. The chain uses TRBV18 and TRBJ1-4, with D possibly being TRBD1 (5 bases). The CDR3 is made up of 14 amino acids. From germline, CDR1 is KGHSH and CDR2 LQKENI. Trimming took off 6 bases at V and 0 bases at J, with 8 bases between the two ends. CDR3 DNA sequence: TGTGCCAGCTCCCCAGGGCCAACTAATGAAAAACTGTTTTTT. Translating gives CASSPGPTNEKLFF.

The chain uses TRBV4-2 and TRBJ2-3, with D uncertain. V dropped 8 bases and J dropped 6 bases, with 9 bases sitting between them. The CDR3 is 11 amino acids. Germline V gene sequence: CDR1 LGHNA, CDR2 YNFKEQ. The CDR3 here is CASRDVDTQYF. CDR3 sequence (DNA): TGTGCCAGCCGAGACGTCGATACGCAGTATTTT.

The chain is built from TRBV19 and TRBJ1-4, with 8 bases lining up with TRBD1. V gave up 7 bases and J gave up 0 bases; unmatched junction bases: 4. The germline CDR1 and CDR2 sequences are LNHDA and SQIVND (reference sequence). CDR3 length: 15 amino acids. In nucleotides, the CDR3 is TGTGCCAGTAATCCGACAGGGGCAACTAATGAAAAACTGTTTTTT. Translated, it gives CASNPTGATNEKLFF.

V and J are TRBV19 and TRBJ1-2; possibly TRBD1 for D (5 bases). V lost 6 bases, J lost 6 bases, and 17 bases lay in between. Germline-derived CDR1 and CDR2 are LNHDA and SQIVND (reference sequence). The CDR3 loop spans 14 amino acids. CDR3 nucleotide sequence: TGTGCCAGTAGGAGGGTTGGGAGGGGAGATGGCTACACCTTC. As protein: CASRRVGRGDGYTF.